These 9 T cell receptor beta chains were all obtained from the same sample, sequenced in a study of T cell responses to AZD1222 COVID-19 vaccine. The method was immunoSEQ multiplex PCR; TCRdb's version includes in-frame clones alone and lacks a portion of them. Found here are roughly 78,000 clones, 82% of them singletons; the top ten hold about 3%. This specimen was peripheral blood, taken on day 0 of AZD1222 vaccination. Every receptor here comes from an adult in good health.

This chain uses TRBV7-2 with TRBJ2-3; possible D gene TRBD2, 6 bases. The CDR3 is made up of 16 amino acids. The germline gives CDR1 SGHTA, CDR2 FQGNSA. V lost 3 bases and J 5 bases, leaving 18 bases between the germline ends. CDR3 sequence reads: CASSLNAAGLGDTQYF. The DNA for the CDR3 is TGTGCCAGCAGCTTGAATGCGGCGGGACTCGGAGATACGCAGTATTTT.

This clone was counted a few times. V is TRBV12-3 or TRBV12-4 and J is TRBJ1-1; possible D gene TRBD1, 6 bases. Between the trimmed V and J ends, which lost 5 bases and 4 bases, there was a span of 11 bases. The CDR3 has 13 amino acids. Here the CDR3 reads CASSRGGGTEAFF. Here the CDR3 DNA reads TGTGCCAGCAGTAGGGGGGGTGGCACTGAAGCTTTCTTT.

The chain uses TRBV6-5 and TRBJ1-5; D is perhaps TRBD1 (6 bases). Germline V gene lookup returns CDR1 MNHEY and CDR2 SVGAGI. There are 15 residues in the CDR3. Trimming stripped 6 bases from V and 4 bases from J, with 16 bases between. CDR3 coding DNA: TGTGCCAGCAGCGTCCCCCGTGACAGGAATCAGCCCCAGCATTTT. Encoded protein: CASSVPRDRNQPQHF.

The rearrangement links TRBV6-5 to TRBJ2-7, with unresolved D. The ends were cut back, 10 bases at V and 0 bases at J, with 10 bases in the middle. This CDR3 is built from 12 residues. CDR1 and CDR2 from the germline V gene are MNHEY and SVGAGI. The CDR3 sequence is CATATSSYEQYF. CDR3 coding DNA: TGTGCCACTGCGACTTCCTCCTACGAGCAGTACTTC.

The chain carries TRBV2 and TRBJ1-3; no clear D gene. Trimming pared 6 bases from V and 0 bases from J, leaving 3 bases between. Per germline, CDR1 SNHLY and CDR2 FYNNEI. The CDR3 runs 12 residues. CDR3 DNA: TGTGCCAGCAGGGACTCTGGAAACACCATATATTTT. It translates to CASRDSGNTIYF.

The chain uses TRBV21-1 and TRBJ2-1. TRBV21-1 constitutes a pseudogene. This CDR3 region has 14 residues. The CDR3 DNA follows: TGTGCCAGCAGCAATGGGGGCGGGGACAATGAGCAGTTCTTC. Amino acids: CASSNGGGDNEQFF.

V usage is TRBV18 and J usage is TRBJ2-5; 9 nucleotides align to TRBD1. V gave up 5 bases and J gave up 2 bases; unmatched junction bases: 6. This CDR3 has 15 amino acids. Looked up from germline, CDR1 is KGHSH and CDR2 is LQKENI. The CDR3 DNA sequence: TGTGCCAGCTCAGAACCGGGACAGGGACAAGAGACCCAGTACTTC. Translated: CASSEPGQGQETQYF. Combining the CDR3 with reference TRBV18 and TRBJ2-5 gives the whole variable domain NAGVMQNPRHLVRRRGQEARLRCSPMKGHSHVYWYRQLPEEGLKFMVYLQKENIIDESGMPKERFSAEFPKEGPSILRIQQVVRGDSAAYFCASSEPGQGQETQYFGPGTRLLVL.

The chain has TRBV24-1 and TRBJ2-5; no clear D gene. The CDR3 spans 14 residues. Germline V gene sequence: CDR1 KGHDR, CDR2 SFDVKD. V lost 4 bases to trimming and J lost 7 bases, with 15 bases between them. The CDR3 region has the DNA TGTGCCACCAGTGACCCGACCCCCCCTGGGACCCAGTACTTC. It is translated as CATSDPTPPGTQYF.

The CDR3, as DNA: TGTGCCAGCAGTGACCATTCCATCGCTAGCAGCCAAGAGACCCAGTACTTC. Protein product: CASSDHSIASSQETQYF. The chain joins TRBV6-4 to TRBJ2-5; a possible D gene is TRBD2 (5 bases). Germline values: CDR1 MRHNA, CDR2 SNTAGT. The CDR3 totals 17 residues. V lost 2 bases and J lost 1, with 17 bases in between.